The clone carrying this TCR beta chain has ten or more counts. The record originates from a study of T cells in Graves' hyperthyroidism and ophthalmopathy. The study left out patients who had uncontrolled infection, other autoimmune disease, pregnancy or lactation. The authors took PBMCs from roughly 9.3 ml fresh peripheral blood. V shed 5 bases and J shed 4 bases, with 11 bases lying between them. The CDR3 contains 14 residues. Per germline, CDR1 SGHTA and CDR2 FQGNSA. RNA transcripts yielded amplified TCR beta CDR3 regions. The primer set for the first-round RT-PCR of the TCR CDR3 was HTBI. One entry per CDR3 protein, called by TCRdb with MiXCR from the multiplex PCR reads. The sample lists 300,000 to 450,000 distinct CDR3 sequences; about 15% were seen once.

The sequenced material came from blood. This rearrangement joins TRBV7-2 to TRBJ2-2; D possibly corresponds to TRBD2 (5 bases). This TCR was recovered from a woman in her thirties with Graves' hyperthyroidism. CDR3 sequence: CASSLLVRTGELFF. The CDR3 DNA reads TGTGCCAGCAGCCTACTAGTACGCACCGGGGAGCTGTTTTTT. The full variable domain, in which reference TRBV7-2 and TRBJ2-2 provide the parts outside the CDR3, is GAGVSQSPSNKVTEKGKDVELRCDPISGHTALYWYRQSLGQGLEFLIYFQGNSAPDKSGLPSDRFSAERTGGSVSTLTIQRTQQEDSAVYLCASSLLVRTGELFFGEGSRLTVL.